This is a list of T cell receptor beta chains from one sample in a study of blood T cell repertoires in COVID-19. The assay was immunoSEQ multiplex PCR, and TCRdb's table has in-frame clones only and misses some. This sample yields hundreds of thousands of clones, of which 82% are seen a single time; about 4.5% belongs to the top ten. The specimen sequenced was peripheral blood. These receptors originate from a woman in her 70s with acute or convalescent COVID-19. The CDR3 runs from the conserved cysteine through the conserved F or W. Fields, in order: D gene, V gene, J gene, clone size, CDR3 DNA, CDR3 protein. D genes are given only for firm matches. Some rows have no size entry. The others give once, few or many, or a class for an expanded clone.

TRBD1,TRBV19,TRBJ1-5,-,TGTGCCAGTAGTATTAGCCAGGGGGCTCATTATAGCAATCAGCCCCAGCATTTT,CASSISQGAHYSNQPQHF
TRBD1,TRBV6-5,TRBJ1-5,many,TGTGCCAGCAGTATACAGGGGAACCAGCCCCAGCATTTT,CASSIQGNQPQHF
-,TRBV11-1,TRBJ2-3,-,TGTGCCAGCAGCTTAATCTACACAGATACGCAATATTTT,CASSLIYTDTQYF
TRBD2,TRBV5-1,TRBJ2-1,-,TGCGCCAGCAGCTGGAGCGGGGCAGGGAGCCACAATGAGCAGTTCTTC,CASSWSGAGSHNEQFF
-,TRBV6-5,TRBJ1-2,-,TGTGCCAGCAGAGTAGTATATGGCTACACCTTC,CASRVVYGYTF
-,TRBV13,TRBJ2-7,-,TGTGCCAGCAGCTTGCGAGACGAGCAGTACTTC,CASSLRDEQYF
TRBD1,TRBV6-5,TRBJ1-1,-,TGTGCCAGCAGGGTACCAGGGGGCACTGAAGCTTTCTTT,CASRVPGGTEAFF
-,TRBV6-2/TRBV6-3,TRBJ1-1,many,TGTGCCAGCAGTTACGGGCAGGGGAACACTGAAGCTTTCTTT,CASSYGQGNTEAFF
-,TRBV10-3,TRBJ1-2,-,TGTGCCATCAGTGAGCCCGGGGGTGGCGGCTATGGCTACACCTTC,CAISEPGGGGYGYTF
TRBD1,TRBV11-2,TRBJ1-1,-,TGTGCCAGCAGCCTGGACAGGGCTGACACTGAAGCTTTCTTT,CASSLDRADTEAFF
TRBD1,TRBV29-1,TRBJ1-5,-,TGCAGCGTGGGACAGGGCTGGAATCAGCCCCAGCATTTT,CSVGQGWNQPQHF
TRBD1,TRBV19,TRBJ1-5,-,TGTGCCAGTAGTCGGACAGGGGCGGCCAATCAGCCCCAGCATTTT,CASSRTGAANQPQHF
-,TRBV6-5,TRBJ1-1,-,TGTGCCAGCAGTTACTCCGTTAGGGACTCTGAAGCTTTCTTT,CASSYSVRDSEAFF
TRBD2,TRBV5-6,TRBJ2-7,-,TGTGCCAGCAGCCAAACTTCTACCGGGACTAGCGGGGGTTACTACGAGCAGTACTTC,CASSQTSTGTSGGYYEQYF
TRBD1,TRBV19,TRBJ1-1,-,TGTGCCAGTATAGGACAGGGTTTAAGAAGGAACACTGAAGCTTTCTTT,CASIGQGLRRNTEAFF
-,TRBV6-6,TRBJ2-2,once,TGTGCCAGCAGCCTACCGTCAGGGGCCGGGGAGCTGTTTTTT,CASSLPSGAGELFF
-,TRBV11-3,TRBJ2-3,-,TGTGCCAGCAGCTTAAGGGGATCAGATACGCAGTATTTT,CASSLRGSDTQYF
-,TRBV27,TRBJ1-6,few,TGTGCCAGCAGTCCTTCGTGGGCGGGTAATTCACCCCTCCACTTT,CASSPSWAGNSPLHF
-,TRBV5-4,TRBJ2-6,-,TGTGCCAGCAGCTTGGAGCACTCTGGGGCCAACGTCCTGACTTTC,CASSLEHSGANVLTF
-,TRBV6-6,TRBJ2-2,-,TGTGCCAGCAGAGGGACTGGGAACACCGGGGAGCTGTTTTTT,CASRGTGNTGELFF
TRBD1,TRBV7-2,TRBJ1-2,-,TGTGCCAGCAGCTATACTGGGACAGCAATTAACTATGGCTACACCTTC,CASSYTGTAINYGYTF
-,TRBV4-3,TRBJ1-2,-,TGCGCCAGCAGCCAAGTTCAGGGGATGGGCTACACCTTC,CASSQVQGMGYTF
-,TRBV24-1,TRBJ1-2,-,TGTGCCACCAGCCAGGACAGTATCTATGGCTACACCTTC,CATSQDSIYGYTF
TRBD1,TRBV10-3,TRBJ1-3,-,TGTGCCATCAGTGACCCAGACAGGGAATATTTTGGAAACACCATATATTTT,CAISDPDREYFGNTIYF
TRBD1,TRBV6-6,TRBJ1-4,-,TGTGCCAGCAGTTACTCGGGACAGGGTAATGAAAAACTGTTTTTT,CASSYSGQGNEKLFF
-,TRBV25-1,TRBJ1-1,few,TGTGCCAGCAGTGAGTTGACAGCAATGAACACTGAAGCTTTCTTT,CASSELTAMNTEAFF
-,TRBV9,TRBJ1-3,-,TGTGCCAGCAGCGTCGGGACACCTGGAAACACCATATATTTT,CASSVGTPGNTIYF
TRBD1,TRBV14,TRBJ1-5,-,TGTGCCAGCAGCCAAGGGGTCTTCGGGACAGGGGGGGATCAGCCCCAGCATTTT,CASSQGVFGTGGDQPQHF
-,TRBV29-1,TRBJ1-2,-,TGCAGCGTTGACACACCCAACTATGGCTACACCTTC,CSVDTPNYGYTF
-,TRBV10-3,TRBJ1-2,-,TGTGTGGTAGAGGTTGATGGCTACACCTTC,CVVEVDGYTF
-,TRBV29-1,TRBJ1-2,-,TGCAGCGTTCCCAGGAACCGCTATGGCTACACCTTC,CSVPRNRYGYTF
TRBD1,TRBV19,TRBJ1-2,-,TGTGCCAGTAGTACGGGACAGGGGGCGTATGGCTACACCTTC,CASSTGQGAYGYTF
-,TRBV5-4,TRBJ2-5,-,TGTGCCAGCAGCCAATATCAAAGGGGCTGGGAGACCCAGTACTTC,CASSQYQRGWETQYF
-,TRBV7-9,TRBJ1-1,-,TGTGCCAGCAGCTTAGAGGGCTGGACAACTGAAGCTTTCTTT,CASSLEGWTTEAFF
-,TRBV19,TRBJ1-3,-,TGTGCCAGTAGTCAAGAACCGAGGAACACCATATATTTT,CASSQEPRNTIYF
-,TRBV4-1,TRBJ2-7,-,TGCGCCAGCAGCCAGTGGGACACGGAACGTGCCTACGAGCAGTACTTC,CASSQWDTERAYEQYF
-,TRBV6-5,TRBJ1-5,-,TGTGCCAGCAGTTACGCGGGGGAGCCCCAGCATTTT,CASSYAGEPQHF
-,TRBV24-1,TRBJ1-2,-,TGTGCCACCAGTGATTGGACCCGGGAGGACGGCTATGGCTACACCTTC,CATSDWTREDGYGYTF
-,TRBV5-4,TRBJ2-7,-,TGTGCCAGCAGCTTGGATCGCTACGAGCAGTACTTC,CASSLDRYEQYF
TRBD1,TRBV19,TRBJ1-2,-,TGTGCCAGTACCGCCGGGACAGGGGACTATGGCTACACCTTC,CASTAGTGDYGYTF
TRBD2,TRBV7-8,TRBJ2-1,-,TGTGCCAGCAGCTTAGTGGTAACTAGCGATGAGCAGTTCTTC,CASSLVVTSDEQFF
TRBD2,TRBV7-2,TRBJ2-1,-,TGTGCCAGCAGCTTAGAGCTAGCGGGGGGGAACAATGAGCAGTTCTTC,CASSLELAGGNNEQFF
TRBD2,TRBV4-3,TRBJ2-3,-,TGCGCCAGCAGCCAAATAGCGGGGGGAGGCACAGATACGCAGTATTTT,CASSQIAGGGTDTQYF
TRBD1,TRBV10-3,TRBJ1-2,-,TGTGCCATCACAGGGACAGCTGAAAACTATGGCTACACCTTC,CAITGTAENYGYTF
-,TRBV6-6,TRBJ1-5,-,TGTGCCAGCAGTTACTCGAGAAGGCAGGCTAATCAGCCCCAGCATTTT,CASSYSRRQANQPQHF
-,TRBV7-2,TRBJ1-2,few,TGTGCCAGCAGCACACAGGGTCACTATGGCTACACCTTC,CASSTQGHYGYTF
-,TRBV20-1,TRBJ1-6,-,TGCAGTGCTAGTCCCCCCGGGATTGGGGGCTCACCCCTCCACTTT,CSASPPGIGGSPLHF
TRBD1,TRBV6-5,TRBJ2-7,once,TGTGCCAGCAGCGGGACAGGTTCGTACGAGCAGTACTTC,CASSGTGSYEQYF
TRBD1,TRBV5-1,TRBJ1-6,few,TGCGCCAGCAGCGGCGGGACAGCGAATTCACCCCTCCACTTT,CASSGGTANSPLHF
TRBD1,TRBV27,TRBJ2-4,few,TGTGCCAGCAGTTACCGACAGGGAATAGCCAAAAACATTCAGTACTTC,CASSYRQGIAKNIQYF
-,TRBV4-3,TRBJ1-4,few,TGCGCCAGCAGCCAAGAAGGTCCAGGTGGGAATGAAAAACTGTTTTTT,CASSQEGPGGNEKLFF
TRBD2,TRBV10-3,TRBJ2-3,-,TGTGCCATCCGGACTAGCGGACCTAGCACAGATACGCAGTATTTT,CAIRTSGPSTDTQYF
TRBD2,TRBV9,TRBJ2-7,-,TGTGCCAGCAGCGTGGGGACTAGCTACACCTACGAGCAGTACTTC,CASSVGTSYTYEQYF
-,TRBV7-2,TRBJ1-3,-,TGTGCCAGCTGGCCAGGGGCGGGAAACACCATATATTTT,CASWPGAGNTIYF
-,TRBV5-1,TRBJ2-3,-,TGCGCCAGCAGCTTGGAACTCGGTAATACGCAGTATTTT,CASSLELGNTQYF
-,TRBV3-1/TRBV3-2,TRBJ2-1,-,TGTGCCAGCAGCCAAGTGACGGGGTCAGGAGAGCAGTTCTTC,CASSQVTGSGEQFF
-,TRBV10-1,TRBJ2-5,-,TGCGCCAGCAGCTCCGGGTCTCAAGAGACCCAGTACTTC,CASSSGSQETQYF
-,TRBV10-1,TRBJ2-5,-,TGCGCCAGCAGTGATCGGTCTACCCAAGAGACCCAGTACTTC,CASSDRSTQETQYF
-,TRBV5-6,TRBJ1-4,-,TGTGCCAGCAGCTTCGGGGGGTCTGGTGAAAAACTGTTTTTT,CASSFGGSGEKLFF